This TCR beta chain derives from a study of chemoradiotherapy in HPV16-positive cancers. From germline, CDR1 is SGHRS and CDR2 YFSETQ. The CDR3 is 14 amino acids. V lost 1 base, J lost 3 bases, and 7 bases lay in between. Measured with immunoSEQ multiplex PCR; TCRdb has only the in-frame clones, and not every one. The profile covers some 17,000 clones, with nearly 70% appearing a single time and around 8% taken by the ten largest. The V gene is TRBV5-1, the J gene TRBJ2-2; D gene uncertain. Sequenced material: tumor tissue, taken from a patient who underwent chemoradiotherapy. The sequence came from a human donor with HPV-associated anogenital cancer. CDR3 DNA sequence: TGCGCCAGCAGCTTGACCACAGACACCGGGGAGCTGTTTTTT. As protein: CASSLTTDTGELFF.